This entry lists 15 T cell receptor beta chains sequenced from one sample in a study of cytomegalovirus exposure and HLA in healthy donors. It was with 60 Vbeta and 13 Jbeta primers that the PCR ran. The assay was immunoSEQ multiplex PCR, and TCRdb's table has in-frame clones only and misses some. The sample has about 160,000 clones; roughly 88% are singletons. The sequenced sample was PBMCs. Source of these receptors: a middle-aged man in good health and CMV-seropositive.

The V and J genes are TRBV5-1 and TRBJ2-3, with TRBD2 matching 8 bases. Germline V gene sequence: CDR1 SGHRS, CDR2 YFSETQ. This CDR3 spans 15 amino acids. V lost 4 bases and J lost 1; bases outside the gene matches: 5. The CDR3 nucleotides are TGCGCCAGCAGCAAACGGGGGGGAGGCACAGATACGCAGTATTTT. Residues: CASSKRGGGTDTQYF.

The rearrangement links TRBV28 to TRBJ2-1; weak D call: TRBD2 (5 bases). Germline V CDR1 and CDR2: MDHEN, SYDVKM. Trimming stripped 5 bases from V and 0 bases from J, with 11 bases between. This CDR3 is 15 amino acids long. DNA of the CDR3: TGTGCCAGCAGTCCCCTAGGGAGCTCCTACAATGAGCAGTTCTTC. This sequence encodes CASSPLGSSYNEQFF.

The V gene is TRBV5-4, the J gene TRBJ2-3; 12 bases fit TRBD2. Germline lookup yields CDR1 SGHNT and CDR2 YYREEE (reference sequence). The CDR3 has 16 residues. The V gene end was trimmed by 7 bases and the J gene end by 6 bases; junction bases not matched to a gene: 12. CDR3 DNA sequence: TGTGCCAGCTCCGGGACTAGCGGGTCAAGAGAGGATACGCAGTATTTT. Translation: CASSGTSGSREDTQYF.

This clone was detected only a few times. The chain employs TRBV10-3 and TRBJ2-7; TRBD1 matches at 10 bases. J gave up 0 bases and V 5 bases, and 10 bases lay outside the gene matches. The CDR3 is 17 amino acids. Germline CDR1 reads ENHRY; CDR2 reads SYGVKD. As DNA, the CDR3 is TGTGCCATCAGTAAACCGGGACAGGGGTCTACCTCCTACGAGCAGTACGTC. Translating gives CAISKPGQGSTSYEQYV.

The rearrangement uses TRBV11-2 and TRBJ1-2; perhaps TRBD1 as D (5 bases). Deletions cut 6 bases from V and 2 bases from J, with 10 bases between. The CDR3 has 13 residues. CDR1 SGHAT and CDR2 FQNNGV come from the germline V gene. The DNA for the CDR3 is TGTGCCAGCAGTTGGGGGGGAAACTATGGCTACACCTTC. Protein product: CASSWGGNYGYTF.

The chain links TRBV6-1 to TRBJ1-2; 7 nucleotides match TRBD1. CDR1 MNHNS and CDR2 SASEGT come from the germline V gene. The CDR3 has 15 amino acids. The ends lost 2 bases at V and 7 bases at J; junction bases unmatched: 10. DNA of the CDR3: TGTGCCAGCAGTGAAAGGGCGTGGACAGGTGGTGGCTACACCTTC. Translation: CASSERAWTGGGYTF.

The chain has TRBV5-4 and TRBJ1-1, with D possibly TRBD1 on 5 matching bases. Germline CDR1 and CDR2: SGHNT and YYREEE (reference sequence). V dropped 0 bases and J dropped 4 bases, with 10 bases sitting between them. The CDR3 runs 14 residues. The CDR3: CASSLALRGTEAFF. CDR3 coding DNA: TGTGCCAGCAGCTTGGCCCTTAGGGGCACTGAAGCTTTCTTT.

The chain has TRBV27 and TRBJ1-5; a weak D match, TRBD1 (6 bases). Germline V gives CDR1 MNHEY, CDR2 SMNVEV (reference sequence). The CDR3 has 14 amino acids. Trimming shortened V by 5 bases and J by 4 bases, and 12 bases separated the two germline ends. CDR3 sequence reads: CASSPTGQNQPQHF. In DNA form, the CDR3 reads TGTGCCAGCAGTCCGACGGGACAAAATCAGCCCCAGCATTTT.

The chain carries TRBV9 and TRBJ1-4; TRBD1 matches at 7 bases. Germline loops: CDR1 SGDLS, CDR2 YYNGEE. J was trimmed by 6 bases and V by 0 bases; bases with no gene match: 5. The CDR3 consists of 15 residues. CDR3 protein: CASSVVGGEDEKLFF. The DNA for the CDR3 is TGTGCCAGCAGCGTAGTAGGGGGCGAGGATGAAAAACTGTTTTTT.

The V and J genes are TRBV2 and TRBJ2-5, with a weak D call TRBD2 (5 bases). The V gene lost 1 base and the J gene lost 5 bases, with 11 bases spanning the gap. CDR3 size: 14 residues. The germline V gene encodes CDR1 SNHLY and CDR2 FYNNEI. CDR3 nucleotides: TGTGCCAGCAGTGAAGGGGCTAGCTGGGAGACCCAGTACTTC. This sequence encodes CASSEGASWETQYF.

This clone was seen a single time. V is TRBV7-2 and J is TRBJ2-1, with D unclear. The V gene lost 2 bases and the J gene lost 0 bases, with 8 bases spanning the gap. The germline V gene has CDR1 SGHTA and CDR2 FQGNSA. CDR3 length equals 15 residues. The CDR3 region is CASSLMGHSYNEQFF. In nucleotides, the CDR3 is TGTGCCAGCAGCTTAATGGGCCACTCCTACAATGAGCAGTTCTTC. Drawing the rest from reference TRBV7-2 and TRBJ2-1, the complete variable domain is GAGVSQSPSNKVTEKGKDVELRCDPISGHTALYWYRQSLGQGLEFLIYFQGNSAPDKSGLPSDRFSAERTGGSVSTLTIQRTQQEDSAVYLCASSLMGHSYNEQFFGPGTRLTVL.

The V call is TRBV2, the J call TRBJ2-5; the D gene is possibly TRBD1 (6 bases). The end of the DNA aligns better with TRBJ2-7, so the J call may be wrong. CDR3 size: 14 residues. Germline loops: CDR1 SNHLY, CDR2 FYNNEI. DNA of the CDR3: TGTGCCAGCAGTCGGACAGCGCTCTCCTACGAGCAGTACTTC. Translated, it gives CASSRTALSYEQYF.

The CDR3 reads CASSPQGLAGGGTQYF. The DNA of the CDR3 is TGTGCCAGCAGCCCCCAGGGCCTAGCGGGAGGCGGCACGCAGTATTTT. The chain links TRBV11-3 to TRBJ2-3; 11 bases agree with TRBD2. V dropped 5 bases and J dropped 9; count of bases not matched to a gene: 13. CDR1 is SGHNT and CDR2 is YENEEA in the germline V gene. This CDR3 has 16 amino acids. The whole variable domain, filled in from reference TRBV11-3 and TRBJ2-3, reads EAGVVQSPRYKIIEKKQPVAFWCNPISGHNTLYWYLQNLGQGPELLIRYENEEAVDDSQLPKDRFSAERLKGVDSTLKIQPAELGDSAVYLCASSPQGLAGGGTQYFGPGTRLTVL.

This CDR3 is CASSQDRGGFGNEQFF. DNA for the CDR3: TGTGCCAGCAGCCAAGATAGAGGGGGCTTTGGCAATGAGCAGTTCTTC. The V call is TRBV4-2, the J call TRBJ2-1; 7 nucleotides match TRBD1. Germline CDR1 and CDR2: LGHNA and YNFKEQ. J gave up 6 bases and V 0 bases, and 8 bases lay outside the gene matches. The CDR3 contains 16 residues.

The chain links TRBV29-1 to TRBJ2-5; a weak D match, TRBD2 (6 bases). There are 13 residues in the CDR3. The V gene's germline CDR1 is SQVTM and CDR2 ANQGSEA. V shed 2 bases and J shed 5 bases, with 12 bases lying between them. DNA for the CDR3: TGCAGCGTTGAACCCCGGGAGCGGGAGACCCAGTACTTC. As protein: CSVEPRERETQYF.